The rows below give T cell receptor beta chains drawn from one sample of a study of blood T cell repertoires in COVID-19. Only in-frame clones appear in the TCRdb table, and some are missing; sequencing was by immunoSEQ multiplex PCR. The profile covers some 160,000 clones, with around 87% appearing a single time and around 10% taken by the ten largest. Material for sequencing was peripheral blood. Every receptor here comes from a woman aged 70 to 79 with COVID-19, enrolled during active disease. CDR3s include the opening cysteine and the closing phenylalanine or tryptophan. Each record gives: V gene, J gene, D gene, clone size, CDR3 length, CDR3 DNA, CDR3 protein. D genes are given only for firm matches. Expanded clones get a size class; other rows say once, few or many, or leave the size out.

>TRBV18|TRBJ1-1|-|-|17
TGTGCCAGCTCACCCGTAAGTTTGAGGGTCATGAACACTGAAGCTTTCTTT
CASSPVSLRVMNTEAFF
>TRBV30|TRBJ2-5|TRBD2|-|14
TGTGCCTGGAGTAGCGGGGGCTCCCAAGAGACCCAGTACTTC
CAWSSGGSQETQYF
>TRBV19|TRBJ1-4|TRBD1|-|12
TGTGCCAGTGGAGGGGGCTACGAAAAACTGTTTTTT
CASGGGYEKLFF
>TRBV28|TRBJ1-4|TRBD1|-|13
TGTGCCAGCAGAGGACAGGGGCGGGAAAAACTGTTTTTT
CASRGQGREKLFF
>TRBV9|TRBJ1-4|-|once|16
TGTGCCAGCAGCCCCCCGGGGAAGAGAACTAATGAAAAACTGTTTTTT
CASSPPGKRTNEKLFF
>TRBV11-3|TRBJ1-1|TRBD1|-|14
TGTGCCAGCAGTCTTCGGACAGGGAACACTGAAGCTTTCTTT
CASSLRTGNTEAFF
>TRBV7-3|TRBJ2-3|TRBD1|-|16
TGTGCCAGCAGCTTATCGGCCGGGACAGGCACAGATACGCAGTATTTT
CASSLSAGTGTDTQYF
>TRBV6-7|TRBJ1-4|TRBD1|once|17
TGTGCCAGCACCCTCCATACCTCCGGGACAGGGGATGAAAAACTGTTTTTT
CASTLHTSGTGDEKLFF
>TRBV7-2|TRBJ1-2|-|few|14
TGTGCCAGCAGCTTAGCGCGCAGGGGTTATGGCTACACCTTC
CASSLARRGYGYTF
>TRBV3-1/TRBV3-2|TRBJ1-2|-|few|14
TGTGCCAGCAGCCCCCGCGCCACTAACTATGGCTACACCTTC
CASSPRATNYGYTF
>TRBV7-2|TRBJ1-1|-|-|14
TGTGCCAGCAGCCTCGGGACTATTAACACTGAAGCTTTCTTT
CASSLGTINTEAFF
>TRBV2|TRBJ2-5|TRBD2|-|15
TGTGCCAGCAGTGAACGTAGCGGGGTGATAGAGACCCAGTACTTC
CASSERSGVIETQYF
>TRBV10-3|TRBJ1-1|TRBD1|-|15
TGTGCCATCAGTGCGACAGGGGAGAGGTTCACTGAAGCTTTCTTT
CAISATGERFTEAFF
>TRBV10-2|TRBJ1-5|-|-|15
TGCGCCAGCAACCCGGGACTAACCCGCAATCAGCCCCAGCATTTT
CASNPGLTRNQPQHF
>TRBV5-4|TRBJ1-1|TRBD1|-|15
TGTGCCAGCAGCTTGGGAAACAGGGGGCGCGGTGAAGCTTTCTTT
CASSLGNRGRGEAFF
>TRBV19|TRBJ1-4|-|-|14
TGTGCCAGTAGTATGAGTGGAGGTGGGGAAAAACTGTTTTTT
CASSMSGGGEKLFF
>TRBV11-2|TRBJ1-6|TRBD1|-|14
TGTGCCAGCAGCCAAGACAGGGGCAGGTCACCCCTCCACTTT
CASSQDRGRSPLHF
>TRBV9|TRBJ1-4|-|-|15
TGTGCCAGCAGCGTTTCCATGGGGGAGGATGAAAAACTGTTTTTT
CASSVSMGEDEKLFF
>TRBV28|TRBJ2-3|-|-|14
TGTGCCAGCACCCTGTCCGGGTACACAGATACGCAGTATTTT
CASTLSGYTDTQYF
>TRBV11-2|TRBJ1-3|TRBD1|once|17
TGTGCCAGCAGCTTGACAGGGCCCAAGGCAACGGGAAACACCATATATTTT
CASSLTGPKATGNTIYF
>TRBV28|TRBJ1-4|TRBD1|-|15
TGTGCCAGCAGCCCATCGACAGGGGGTAGGGAAAAACTGTTTTTT
CASSPSTGGREKLFF